The clone carrying this TCR beta chain was counted a few times. Its antigen is currently unknown. TCRdb passed the 5' RACE reads through MiXCR, listing each CDR3 protein once. Among 35,000 to 55,000 distinct CDR3 sequences listed, about a tenth were seen once. The data were obtained in a study of T-cell memory formation after mild COVID-19. Broader study findings: Clones shrinking from day 15 to 85 showed even CD4/CD8 mixes; later expanders tilted CD4+. Pre-infection memory harbored some responding clones, suggesting cross-reactive memory joined.

Looked up from germline, CDR1 is SNHLY and CDR2 is FYNNEI. This CDR3 region has 15 residues. With 6 bases clipped from V and 2 bases from J, the junction kept 6 bases outside the gene matches. The sequencing input was PBMCs or a T cell subset sorted from them (not recorded which). The TCR sequence derives from an adult woman who had mild COVID-19 (a few samples of this study predate the infection). Cell type and time point are not known. The chain combines TRBV2 with TRBJ2-1, with 8 bases matching TRBD1. The CDR3 protein is CASRGPGQAYNEQFF. CDR3 nucleotide sequence: TGTGCCAGCAGGGGCCCGGGACAGGCCTACAATGAGCAGTTCTTC.